This T cell receptor beta chain was recovered during a study of blood T cells in healthy people across ages. Study-wide results and limits: Considered underestimates were the diversity estimates obtained from one million T cells. Both higher diversity and more naive CD4+ cells marked long-lived donors when set against aged donors.

Primers used in a second PCR of about 7 to 12 cycles were a sample-barcoded 5' primer and a J-beta primer mix. TCRdb re-analysed the 5' RACE reads in MiXCR, keeping a single row per CDR3 protein. The sample yields 1.4 million or so distinct CDR3 sequences, approximately 39% seen once. Comment on this clonotype: The antigen is unknown.

Between the trimmed V and J ends, which lost 6 bases and 0 bases, there was a span of 18 bases. CDR1 is MNHNS and CDR2 is SASEGT in the germline V gene. The CDR3 is made up of 17 amino acids. The material sequenced was blood. The sequence derives from a woman aged 18-29 years in good health. The chain recombines TRBV6-1 with TRBJ2-4, with D possibly TRBD1 on 6 matching bases. The chain's CDR3 is CASSGIRTDEAKNIQYF. The DNA for the CDR3 is TGTGCCAGCAGCGGGATCAGGACAGACGAAGCCAAAAACATTCAGTACTTC.